These T cell receptor beta chains were read from a single sample in a study of response to subunit inactivated influenza vaccine. TCRdb re-derived calls from the RT-PCR reads in MiXCR, one entry per CDR3 protein. Here the sample spans roughly 650,000 distinct CDR3 sequences, 15% to 19% being singletons. The input for sequencing was PBMCs from blood, taken 11 to 12 days after vaccination. The receptor source for this set is a man in his fifties who received an inactivated influenza vaccine. Each CDR3 is given with its conserved first and last residue.

v_gene: TRBV20-1
j_gene: TRBJ2-1
CDR3aa: CSANKITGYNEQFF

v_gene: TRBV7-8
j_gene: TRBJ2-7
CDR3aa: CASSLGGLAAFSSYEQYF

v_gene: TRBV6-1
j_gene: TRBJ1-4
CDR3aa: CASSEVGEKLFF

v_gene: TRBV29-1
j_gene: TRBJ2-3
CDR3aa: CSVDSRITDTQYF

v_gene: TRBV7-6
j_gene: TRBJ2-3
CDR3aa: CASSSLQWGGRDAQYF

v_gene: TRBV6-1
j_gene: TRBJ1-2
CDR3aa: CASSSPGDKLYRDGYTF

v_gene: TRBV20-1
j_gene: TRBJ2-7
CDR3aa: CSASPGPAYEQYF

v_gene: TRBV9
j_gene: TRBJ2-1
CDR3aa: CASSVSGTSGNEQFF

v_gene: TRBV10-3
j_gene: TRBJ1-2
CDR3aa: CAISESTGGFYGYTF

v_gene: TRBV7-2
j_gene: TRBJ2-3
CDR3aa: CASSLRGSRMADTQYF

v_gene: TRBV11-2
j_gene: TRBJ2-3
CDR3aa: CASSLGGPDTDTQYF

v_gene: TRBV20-1
j_gene: TRBJ2-2
CDR3aa: CSASGSNTGELFF

v_gene: TRBV12-3/TRBV12-4
j_gene: TRBJ2-2
CDR3aa: CASSMTGNTGELFF

v_gene: TRBV27
j_gene: TRBJ2-7
CDR3aa: CASRRQGHYEQYF

v_gene: TRBV20-1
j_gene: TRBJ2-3
CDR3aa: CSATRGGMSDTQYF

v_gene: TRBV6-5
j_gene: TRBJ2-2
CDR3aa: CASSYRTGDLLNTGELFF

v_gene: TRBV6-2/TRBV6-3
j_gene: TRBJ2-7
CDR3aa: CATTSGRTYEQYF